This TCR beta chain was identified in a study of cytomegalovirus exposure and HLA in healthy donors. On the study more broadly: Of some 400 genotyped donors, roughly 81% grouped in the Caucasian-associated ancestry cluster.

Study-wide points: An analysis that came later showed most CMV-associated TCR beta chains appearing HLA-restricted. Both high specificity and high sensitivity reportedly marked the classifier's diagnosis of cytomegalovirus status. Rates of TCR association differed by HLA locus in a later analysis, with DRB1 highest and HLA-C lowest.

Regarding this clone: The antigen is undetermined.

The CDR3 contains 14 residues. Germline CDR1 reads LGHNT; CDR2 reads FRNRAP. With 4 bases removed from V and 0 bases from J, the gap between germline ends came to 8 bases. PCR employed 60 Vbeta and 13 Jbeta primers. This table comes from immunoSEQ multiplex PCR, and its TCRdb copy is limited to in-frame clones, with some not included. The table lists about 170,000 clones, approximately 75% of them singletons. This sequence joins TRBV12-5 and TRBJ2-3; no clear D. This sequence originates from a girl aged 5-17 years in good health and CMV-seronegative. The sample consisted of PBMCs. The CDR3 protein is CASGSATSTDTQYF. The CDR3 DNA reads as TGTGCTAGTGGTTCGGCGACTAGCACAGATACGCAGTATTTT.